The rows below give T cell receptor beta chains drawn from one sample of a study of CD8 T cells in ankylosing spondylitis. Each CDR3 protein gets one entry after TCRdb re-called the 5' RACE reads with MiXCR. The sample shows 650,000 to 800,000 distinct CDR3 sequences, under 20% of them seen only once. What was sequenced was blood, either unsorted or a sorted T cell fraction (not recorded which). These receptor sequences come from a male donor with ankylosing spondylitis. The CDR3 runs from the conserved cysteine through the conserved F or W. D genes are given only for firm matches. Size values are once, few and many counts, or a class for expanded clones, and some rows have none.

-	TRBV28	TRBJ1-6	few	CASSLWQLNSPLHF	TGTGCCAGCAGTTTATGGCAGCTGAATTCACCCCTCCACTTT
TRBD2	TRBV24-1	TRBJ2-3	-	CATSDLTSDWDTQYF	TGTGCCACCAGTGATTTGACTAGCGATTGGGATACGCAGTATTTT
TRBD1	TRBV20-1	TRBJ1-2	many	CSARTVGGGAGYGYTF	TGCAGTGCCAGGACGGTGGGAGGGGGCGCGGGGTATGGCTACACCTTC
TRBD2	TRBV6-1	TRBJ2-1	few	CASSPLRLAAASNEQFF	TGTGCCAGCAGCCCCCTAAGACTAGCGGCCGCCTCAAATGAGCAGTTCTTC
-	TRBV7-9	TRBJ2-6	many	CASSFMGSGANVLTF	TGTGCCAGCAGCTTCATGGGGTCAGGGGCCAACGTCCTGACTTTC
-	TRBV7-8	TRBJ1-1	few	CASSLVGAGAFF	TGTGCCAGCAGCTTAGTCGGGGCGGGGGCTTTCTTT
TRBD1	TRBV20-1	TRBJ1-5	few	CSARDPTGTGLSNQPQHF	TGCAGTGCTAGAGACCCGACCGGGACAGGGTTGAGCAATCAGCCCCAGCATTTT
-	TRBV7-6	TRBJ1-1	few	CTSSSGPGDMNTEAFF	TGTACCAGCAGCTCGGGGCCAGGGGACATGAACACTGAAGCTTTCTTT
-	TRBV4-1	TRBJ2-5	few	CASSRTWGANGETQYF	TGCGCCAGCAGCCGAACCTGGGGGGCCAACGGGGAGACCCAGTACTTC
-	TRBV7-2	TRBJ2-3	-	CASSPLIIADTQYF	TGTGCCAGCAGCCCCCTAATTATCGCAGATACGCAGTATTTT
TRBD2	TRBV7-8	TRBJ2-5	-	CASSLRRSSGYLETQYF	TGTGCCAGCAGCTTAAGACGGTCTAGCGGGTATCTAGAGACCCAGTACTTC
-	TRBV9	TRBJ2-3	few	CASSVNKPDTQYF	TGTGCCAGCAGCGTGAACAAACCAGATACGCAGTATTTT
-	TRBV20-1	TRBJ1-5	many	CSARGGNNQPQHF	TGCAGTGCTAGGGGGGGGAACAATCAGCCCCAGCATTTT
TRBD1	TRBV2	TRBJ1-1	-	CASSEGTGGDTEAFF	TGTGCCAGCAGTGAAGGGACAGGGGGTGACACTGAAGCTTTCTTT
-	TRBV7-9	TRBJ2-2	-	CASSPSANTGELFF	TGTGCCAGCAGCCCCTCGGCGAACACCGGGGAGCTGTTTTTT
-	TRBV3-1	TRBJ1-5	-	CASSQGAGSNQPQHF	TGTGCCAGCTCCCAAGGGGCGGGGAGCAATCAGCCCCAGCATTTT
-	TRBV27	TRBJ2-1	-	CASRGGTGSYNEQFF	TGTGCCAGCAGGGGCGGCACAGGGTCCTACAATGAGCAGTTCTTC
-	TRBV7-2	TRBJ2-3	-	CASSLSPPGVDTQYF	TGTGCCAGCAGCTTAAGCCCGCCCGGGGTAGATACGCAGTATTTT
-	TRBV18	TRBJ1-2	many	CASSSGGGYTF	TGTGCCAGCTCATCGGGGGGAGGCTACACCTTC
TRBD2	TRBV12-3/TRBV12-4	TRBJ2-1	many	CASSPLAGVHEQFF	TGTGCCAGCAGTCCCCTAGCGGGGGTGCATGAGCAGTTCTTC
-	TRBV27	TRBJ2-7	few	CASSLYPSSYEQYF	TGTGCCAGCAGTTTATACCCCAGCTCCTACGAGCAGTACTTC
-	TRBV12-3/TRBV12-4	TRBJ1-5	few	CASSPGGAGNQPQHF	TGTGCCAGCAGCCCGGGCGGGGCGGGCAATCAGCCCCAGCATTTT
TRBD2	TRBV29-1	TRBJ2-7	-	CSVESPGTTFTYEQYF	TGCAGCGTGGAGTCACCCGGGACTACTTTCACCTACGAGCAGTACTTC
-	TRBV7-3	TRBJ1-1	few	CASSHGHLNTEAFF	TGTGCCAGCAGCCATGGACACCTGAACACTGAAGCTTTCTTT
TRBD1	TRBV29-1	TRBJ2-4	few	CSAGTGWTKNIQYF	TGCAGCGCCGGGACAGGGTGGACCAAAAACATTCAGTACTTC
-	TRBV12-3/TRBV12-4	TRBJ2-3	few	CASSFRISTDTQYF	TGTGCCAGCAGTTTTAGGATCAGCACAGATACGCAGTATTTT
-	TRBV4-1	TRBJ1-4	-	CASSQVGTGNEKLFF	TGCGCCAGCAGCCAAGTAGGAACAGGGAATGAAAAACTGTTTTTT
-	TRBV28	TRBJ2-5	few	CASSTINGLPTIQETQYF	TGTGCCAGCAGTACTATCAACGGACTACCTACGATCCAAGAGACCCAGTACTTC
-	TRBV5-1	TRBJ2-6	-	CASSSGGANVLTF	TGCGCCAGCAGCTCCGGGGGGGCCAACGTCCTGACTTTC
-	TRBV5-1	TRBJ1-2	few	CASSLDVGEWYGYTF	TGCGCCAGCAGCTTGGATGTTGGGGAATGGTATGGCTACACCTTC
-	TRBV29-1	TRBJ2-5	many	CSVEQGRRETQYF	TGCAGCGTTGAGCAGGGGAGGCGAGAGACCCAGTACTTC
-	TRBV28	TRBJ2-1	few	CASSDTRRSYNEQFF	TGTGCCAGCAGTGATACTAGACGCTCCTACAATGAGCAGTTCTTC
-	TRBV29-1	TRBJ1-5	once	CSVAWAANQPQHF	TGCAGCGTTGCGTGGGCAGCGAATCAGCCCCAGCATTTT
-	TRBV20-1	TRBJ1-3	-	CSATDGSGNTIYF	TGCAGTGCCACGGACGGGTCTGGAAACACCATATATTTT
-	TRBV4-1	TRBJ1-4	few	CASTATATNEKLFF	TGCGCCAGCACGGCGACAGCGACTAATGAAAAACTGTTTTTT
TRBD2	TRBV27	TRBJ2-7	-	CASSPTGLAGSYEQYF	TGTGCCAGCAGTCCCACGGGACTAGCGGGGAGCTACGAGCAGTACTTC
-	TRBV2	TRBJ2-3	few	CASRISGSTDTQYF	TGTGCCAGCAGGATAAGCGGCAGCACAGATACGCAGTATTTT
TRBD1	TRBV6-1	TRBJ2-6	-	CAIGRGPEGANVLTF	TGTGCCATAGGCAGGGGGCCTGAAGGGGCCAACGTCCTGACTTTC
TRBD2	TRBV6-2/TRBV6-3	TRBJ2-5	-	CASSPPGLAEETQYF	TGTGCCAGCAGTCCCCCGGGACTAGCGGAAGAGACCCAGTACTTC
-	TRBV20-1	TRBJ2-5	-	CSARGTGLPQYF	TGCAGTGCTAGAGGGACGGGGCTCCCGCAGTACTTC
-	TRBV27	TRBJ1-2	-	CASSLLGEGLYGYTF	TGTGCCAGCAGTTTACTCGGGGAGGGACTCTATGGCTACACCTTC
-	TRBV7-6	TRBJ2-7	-	CASSLVTSHRSEQYF	TGTGCCAGCAGCTTAGTTACGAGCCATAGAAGCGAGCAGTACTTC
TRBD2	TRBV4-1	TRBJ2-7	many	CASSQGLAYEQYF	TGCGCCAGCAGCCAAGGACTAGCTTACGAGCAGTACTTC
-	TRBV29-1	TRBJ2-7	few	CSVSARGPFYEQYF	TGCAGCGTTTCTGCCAGGGGTCCTTTCTACGAGCAGTACTTC
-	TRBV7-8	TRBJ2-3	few	CASSLNDGMNTDTQYF	TGTGCCAGCAGCTTGAACGACGGGATGAACACAGATACGCAGTATTTT
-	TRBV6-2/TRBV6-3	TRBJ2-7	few	CASSRSYGYEQYF	TGTGCCAGCAGTCGGTCGTATGGCTACGAGCAGTACTTC
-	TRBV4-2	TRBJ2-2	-	CASSQNPGISGRELFF	TGTGCCAGCAGCCAAAATCCCGGGATCTCAGGCCGGGAGCTGTTTTTT
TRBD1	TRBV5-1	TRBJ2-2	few	CASSSIPTGTADTGELFF	TGCGCCAGCAGCTCCATCCCAACTGGGACAGCTGACACCGGGGAGCTGTTTTTT
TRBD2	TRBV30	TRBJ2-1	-	CAWNRAGGPMREQFF	TGTGCCTGGAACAGAGCGGGAGGGCCGATGAGAGAGCAGTTCTTC
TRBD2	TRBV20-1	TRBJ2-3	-	CSSIAGHTDTKYF	TGCAGTTCAATAGCGGGACACACAGATACGAAGTATTTT
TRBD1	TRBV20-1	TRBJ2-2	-	CSANRGPGELFF	TGCAGTGCTAATAGGGGGCCCGGGGAGCTGTTTTTT
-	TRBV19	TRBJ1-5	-	CASSMWNNQPQHF	TGTGCCAGTAGTATGTGGAATAACCAGCCCCAGCATTTT
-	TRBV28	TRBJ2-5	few	CASSIEQRDTTGTQYF	TGTGCCAGCAGTATCGAACAGAGGGACACGACTGGGACCCAGTACTTC